Listed below are T cell receptor beta chains from one sample, sequenced in a study of technical replicates of blood from a handful of donors. Produced via immunoSEQ multiplex PCR; TCRdb's table is partial and in-frame only. Here the sample spans 82,000 or so clones, 96% being singletons. The sample comprised T cells isolated from PBMCs. Receptors were obtained from a human donor in good health. CDR3s include the opening cysteine and the closing phenylalanine or tryptophan. D genes are given only for firm matches. Not all rows give a size; the values are once, few, many and, for expanded clones, a class.

CDR3: CASTSGQGSTEAFF; DNA: TGTGCCAGCACCTCGGGACAGGGGAGCACTGAAGCTTTCTTT; D: TRBD1; V: TRBV28; J: TRBJ1-1; size: .
CDR3: CAWSVFSGGAFF; DNA: TGTGCCTGGAGTGTATTTTCGGGGGGTGCTTTCTTT; D: .; V: TRBV30; J: TRBJ1-1; size: few
CDR3: CASSQDQGAEAFF; DNA: TGCGCCAGCAGCCAAGATCAGGGCGCTGAAGCTTTCTTT; D: .; V: TRBV4-1; J: TRBJ1-1; size: .
CDR3: CASSLRGGQGHQPQHF; DNA: TGTGCCAGCAGCCTACGGGGGGGACAGGGGCATCAGCCCCAGCATTTT; D: TRBD1; V: TRBV7-2; J: TRBJ1-5; size: .
CDR3: CASSVGTSGTKEQYF; DNA: TGTGCCAGCAGCGTCGGGACTAGCGGGACAAAAGAGCAGTACTTC; D: TRBD2; V: TRBV9; J: TRBJ2-7; size: .
CDR3: CASSTSGRQETQYF; DNA: TGTGCCAGCAGTACTAGCGGGAGGCAGGAGACCCAGTACTTC; D: TRBD2; V: TRBV7-2; J: TRBJ2-5; size: .
CDR3: CASSTPSGSTDTQYF; DNA: TGCGCCAGCAGCACCCCGAGCGGTAGCACAGATACGCAGTATTTT; D: .; V: TRBV5-1; J: TRBJ2-3; size: .
CDR3: CASSADMNTEAFF; DNA: TGTGCCAGCAGCGCGGACATGAACACTGAAGCTTTCTTT; D: .; V: TRBV9; J: TRBJ1-1; size: .
CDR3: CASSRWETQYF; DNA: TGTGCCAGCAGTCGGTGGGAGACCCAGTACTTC; D: .; V: TRBV7-9; J: TRBJ2-5; size: .
CDR3: CASSESQETQYF; DNA: TGTGCCAGCAGCGAGAGTCAAGAGACCCAGTACTTC; D: .; V: TRBV9; J: TRBJ2-5; size: .
CDR3: CASSVEGPAGEQFF; DNA: TGTGCCAGCAGCGTAGAGGGCCCGGCGGGTGAGCAGTTCTTC; D: .; V: TRBV9; J: TRBJ2-1; size: .
CDR3: CASSLSRQAGDGNEQFF; DNA: TGTGCCAGCAGCTTATCACGACAAGCGGGAGATGGAAATGAGCAGTTCTTC; D: TRBD2; V: TRBV7-8; J: TRBJ2-1; size: once
CDR3: CSVSHTYIRGTEAFF; DNA: TGCAGCGTTTCCCATACATATATTAGGGGCACTGAAGCTTTCTTT; D: .; V: TRBV29-1; J: TRBJ1-1; size: .
CDR3: CSAITGGGYTF; DNA: TGCAGTGCTATTACAGGGGGTGGCTACACCTTC; D: TRBD1; V: TRBV20-1; J: TRBJ1-2; size: .
CDR3: CASSQGPGGPYEQYF; DNA: TGTGCCAGCAGCCAAGGTCCGGGAGGACCCTACGAGCAGTACTTC; D: TRBD2; V: TRBV7-2; J: TRBJ2-7; size: .
CDR3: CASSLESGRSSYEQYF; DNA: TGTGCCAGCAGCTTGGAAAGCGGGAGGAGCTCCTACGAGCAGTACTTC; D: TRBD2; V: TRBV5-4; J: TRBJ2-7; size: .
CDR3: CASSVGGISTPYEQYF; DNA: TGTGCCAGCAGCGTAGGAGGGATCAGTACCCCCTACGAGCAGTACTTC; D: .; V: TRBV9; J: TRBJ2-7; size: .
CDR3: CASSASRRSSSYNEQFF; DNA: TGCGCCAGCAGTGCCTCGAGAAGAAGTAGCTCCTACAATGAGCAGTTCTTC; D: .; V: TRBV10-2; J: TRBJ2-1; size: once
CDR3: CASSPGGGETQYF; DNA: TGTGCCAGCAGTCCAGGGGGCGGAGAGACCCAGTACTTC; D: TRBD1; V: TRBV6-1; J: TRBJ2-5; size: .
CDR3: CGASGANVLTF; DNA: TGCGGGGCTTCTGGGGCCAACGTCCTGACTTTC; D: .; V: TRBV29-1; J: TRBJ2-6; size: .
CDR3: CASSRTKSSYNEQFF; DNA: TGTGCCAGCAGCCGGACTAAAAGCTCCTACAATGAGCAGTTCTTC; D: .; V: TRBV27; J: TRBJ2-1; size: .
CDR3: CAWSGPGGAEGYTF; DNA: TGTGCCTGGAGTGGCCCCGGAGGCGCGGAGGGCTACACCTTC; D: .; V: TRBV30; J: TRBJ1-2; size: .
CDR3: CAWREQGGQPQHF; DNA: TGTGCCTGGAGGGAACAGGGGGGCCAGCCCCAGCATTTT; D: TRBD1; V: TRBV30; J: TRBJ1-5; size: .
CDR3: CASSQGLTTGGTDTQYF; DNA: TGCGCCAGCAGCCAAGGGTTAACAACAGGGGGCACAGATACGCAGTATTTT; D: TRBD1; V: TRBV4-1; J: TRBJ2-3; size: .
CDR3: CASSFDRGDIQYF; DNA: TGTGCCAGCAGCTTCGACAGGGGGGACATTCAGTACTTC; D: TRBD1; V: TRBV28; J: TRBJ2-4; size: .
CDR3: CASTTGRTGELFF; DNA: TGTGCCAGCACGACAGGGAGGACCGGGGAGCTGTTTTTT; D: .; V: TRBV6-1; J: TRBJ2-2; size: .
CDR3: CASRKPGPTFEQYF; DNA: TGTGCCAGCAGAAAGCCGGGTCCTACCTTCGAGCAGTACTTC; D: .; V: TRBV13; J: TRBJ2-7; size: .
CDR3: CASSLGQGHNQPQHF; DNA: TGTGCCAGCAGCTTAGGACAGGGCCACAATCAGCCCCAGCATTTT; D: TRBD1; V: TRBV7-9; J: TRBJ1-5; size: .
CDR3: CASSVAGYANTGELFF; DNA: TGTGCCAGCAGCGTAGCAGGGTACGCGAACACCGGGGAGCTGTTTTTT; D: .; V: TRBV9; J: TRBJ2-2; size: .
CDR3: CASSSGIRQVGTGELFF; DNA: TGTGCCAGCAGTTCTGGTATTCGACAGGTCGGCACCGGGGAGCTGTTTTTT; D: .; V: TRBV27; J: TRBJ2-2; size: .
CDR3: CASSPTSGDNEQFF; DNA: TGTGCCAGCAGCCCGACTAGCGGTGACAATGAGCAGTTCTTC; D: TRBD2; V: TRBV9; J: TRBJ2-1; size: .
CDR3: CASSLKLAGVGEQFF; DNA: TGTGCCAGCAGTTTGAAACTAGCGGGAGTCGGCGAGCAGTTCTTC; D: TRBD2; V: TRBV28; J: TRBJ2-1; size: .
CDR3: CASSSERNTEAFF; DNA: TGTGCCAGCAGTAGCGAGAGGAACACTGAAGCTTTCTTT; D: .; V: TRBV2; J: TRBJ1-1; size: .
CDR3: CASSTDSRMNTEAFF; DNA: TGTGCCAGCAGTACTGACTCAAGGATGAACACTGAAGCTTTCTTT; D: .; V: TRBV2; J: TRBJ1-1; size: .
CDR3: CATTRQENQPQHF; DNA: TGTGCCACCACCCGACAGGAGAATCAGCCCCAGCATTTT; D: .; V: TRBV15; J: TRBJ1-5; size: .
CDR3: CASSPGQGIWPQHF; DNA: TGTGCCAGCTCACCGGGACAGGGTATCTGGCCCCAGCATTTT; D: TRBD1; V: TRBV18; J: TRBJ1-5; size: .
CDR3: CASSYIAGGKETQYF; DNA: TGTGCCAGCAGTTACATAGCGGGAGGGAAAGAGACCCAGTACTTC; D: TRBD2; V: TRBV6-5; J: TRBJ2-5; size: .
CDR3: CASSESRGGTGELFF; DNA: TGCGCCAGCAGTGAGTCACGCGGAGGGACCGGGGAGCTGTTTTTT; D: .; V: TRBV10-1; J: TRBJ2-2; size: .
CDR3: CASSLGAGGMNTEAFF; DNA: TGCGCCAGCAGCTTGGGTGCAGGAGGGATGAACACTGAAGCTTTCTTT; D: .; V: TRBV5-1; J: TRBJ1-1; size: .
CDR3: CAWGQYSGANVLTF; DNA: TGTGCCTGGGGTCAGTACTCTGGGGCCAACGTCCTGACTTTC; D: .; V: TRBV30; J: TRBJ2-6; size: .
CDR3: CASIDSIYTEAFF; DNA: TGTGCCAGCATAGACAGCATATACACTGAAGCTTTCTTT; D: .; V: TRBV6-5; J: TRBJ1-1; size: .
CDR3: CASSPGLVTTDTQYF; DNA: TGTGCCAGCAGTCCGGGACTAGTAACGACAGATACGCAGTATTTT; D: TRBD2; V: TRBV6-5; J: TRBJ2-3; size: .
CDR3: CASGLSNQPQHF; DNA: TGTGCCAGCGGACTTAGCAATCAGCCCCAGCATTTT; D: .; V: TRBV6-1; J: TRBJ1-5; size: .